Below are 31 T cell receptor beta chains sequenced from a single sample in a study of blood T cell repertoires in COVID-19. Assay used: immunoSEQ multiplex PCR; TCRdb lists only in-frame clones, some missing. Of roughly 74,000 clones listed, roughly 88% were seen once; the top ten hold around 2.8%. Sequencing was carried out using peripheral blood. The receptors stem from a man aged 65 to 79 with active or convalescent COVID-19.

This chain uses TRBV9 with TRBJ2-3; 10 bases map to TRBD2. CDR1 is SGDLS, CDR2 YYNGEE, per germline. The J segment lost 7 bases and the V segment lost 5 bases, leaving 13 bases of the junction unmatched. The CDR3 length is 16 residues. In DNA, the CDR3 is TGTGCCAGCAGTCGAACTCTAGCGGGGGCCTATAATACGCAGTATTTT. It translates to CASSRTLAGAYNTQYF.

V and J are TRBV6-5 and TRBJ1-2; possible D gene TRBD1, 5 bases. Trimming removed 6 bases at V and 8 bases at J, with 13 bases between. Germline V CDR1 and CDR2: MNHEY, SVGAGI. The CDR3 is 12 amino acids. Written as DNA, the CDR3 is TGTGCCAGCAGGGGGACTGCGAGAGGCTACACCTTC. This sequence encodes CASRGTARGYTF.

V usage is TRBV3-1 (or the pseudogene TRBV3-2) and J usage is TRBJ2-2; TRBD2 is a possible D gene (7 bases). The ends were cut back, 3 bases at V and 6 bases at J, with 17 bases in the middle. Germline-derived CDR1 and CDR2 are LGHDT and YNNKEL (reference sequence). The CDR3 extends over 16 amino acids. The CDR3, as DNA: TGTGCCAGCAGCCACCTTAGGGGGGGCGATGCCGGGGAGCTGTTTTTT. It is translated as CASSHLRGGDAGELFF.

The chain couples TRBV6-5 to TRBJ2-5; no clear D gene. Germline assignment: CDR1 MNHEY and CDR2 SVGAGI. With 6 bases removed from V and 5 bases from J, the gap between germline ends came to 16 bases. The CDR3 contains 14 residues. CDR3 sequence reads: CASRRSTTRETQYF. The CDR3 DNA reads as TGTGCCAGCAGGAGGTCCACAACTCGGGAGACCCAGTACTTC.

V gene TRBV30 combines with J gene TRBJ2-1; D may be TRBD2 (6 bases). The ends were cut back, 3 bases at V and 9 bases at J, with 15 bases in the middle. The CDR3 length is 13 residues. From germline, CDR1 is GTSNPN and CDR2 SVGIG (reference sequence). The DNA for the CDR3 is TGTGCCTGGAGCATCCGGGGGACCTCTGAGCAGTTCTTC. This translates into CAWSIRGTSEQFF. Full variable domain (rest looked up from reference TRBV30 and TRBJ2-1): SQTIHQWPATLVQPVGSPLSLECTVEGTSNPNLYWYRQAAGRGLQLLFYSVGIGQISSEVPQNLSASRPQDRQFILSSKKLLLSDSGFYLCAWSIRGTSEQFFGPGTRLTVL.

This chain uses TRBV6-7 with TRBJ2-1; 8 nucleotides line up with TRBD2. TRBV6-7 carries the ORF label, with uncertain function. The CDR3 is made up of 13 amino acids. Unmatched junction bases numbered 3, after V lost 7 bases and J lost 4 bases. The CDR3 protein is CASIGGGYNEQFF. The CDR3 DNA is TGTGCCAGCATAGGCGGGGGGTACAATGAGCAGTTCTTC.

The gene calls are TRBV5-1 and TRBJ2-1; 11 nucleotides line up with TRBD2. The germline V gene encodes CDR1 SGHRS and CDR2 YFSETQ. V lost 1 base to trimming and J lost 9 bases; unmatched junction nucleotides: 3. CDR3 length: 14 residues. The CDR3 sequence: CASSLTSGSPEQFF. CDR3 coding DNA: TGCGCCAGCAGCTTGACTAGCGGGAGTCCTGAGCAGTTCTTC.

The chain's CDR3 is CASSRGTGYNEQFF. The CDR3 nucleotides read TGTGCCAGTAGTAGGGGGACAGGGTACAATGAGCAGTTCTTC. This chain uses TRBV19 with TRBJ2-1, with 9 bases lining up with TRBD1. Germline V gives CDR1 LNHDA, CDR2 SQIVND (reference sequence). The CDR3 extends over 14 amino acids. With V trimmed by 4 bases and J by 4 bases, 2 bases remained unmatched.

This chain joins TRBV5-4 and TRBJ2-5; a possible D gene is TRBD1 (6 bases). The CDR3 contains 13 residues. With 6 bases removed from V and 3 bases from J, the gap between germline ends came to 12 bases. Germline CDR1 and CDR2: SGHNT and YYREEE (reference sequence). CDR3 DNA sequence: TGTGCCAGCAAGCACCGGGACAAAGAGACCCAGTACTTC. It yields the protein CASKHRDKETQYF.

The DNA of the CDR3 is TGTGCCAGCAGCGTAGCGGCGGGGTCCTACAATGAGCAGTTCTTC. Protein sequence: CASSVAAGSYNEQFF. This rearrangement joins TRBV9 to TRBJ2-1; D may be TRBD2 (6 bases). The V gene's germline CDR1 is SGDLS and CDR2 YYNGEE. Deletions cut 0 bases from V and 1 base from J, with 8 bases between. The CDR3 length is 15 residues.

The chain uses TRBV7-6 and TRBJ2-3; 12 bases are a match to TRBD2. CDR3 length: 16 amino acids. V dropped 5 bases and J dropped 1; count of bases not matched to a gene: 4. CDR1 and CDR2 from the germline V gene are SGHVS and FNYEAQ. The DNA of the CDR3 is TGTGCCAGCAGCGGCCGACTAGCGGGGGGCACAGATACGCAGTATTTT. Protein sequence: CASSGRLAGGTDTQYF.

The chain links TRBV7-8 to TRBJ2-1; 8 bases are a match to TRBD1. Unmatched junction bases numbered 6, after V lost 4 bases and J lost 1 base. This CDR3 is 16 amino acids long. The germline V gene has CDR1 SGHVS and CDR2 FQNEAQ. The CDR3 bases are TGTGCCAGCAGCTCGTACAGGGGGAGGTCCTACAATGAGCAGTTCTTC. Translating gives CASSSYRGRSYNEQFF.

The DNA of the CDR3 is TGCGCCAGCAGCTTGAGACTAAGCGAGCAGTTCTTC. It yields the protein CASSLRLSEQFF. V and J are TRBV5-1 and TRBJ2-1; perhaps TRBD2 as D (5 bases). CDR3 length: 12 amino acids. CDR1 is SGHRS and CDR2 is YFSETQ in the germline V gene. With 1 base removed from V and 10 bases from J, the gap between germline ends came to 9 bases.

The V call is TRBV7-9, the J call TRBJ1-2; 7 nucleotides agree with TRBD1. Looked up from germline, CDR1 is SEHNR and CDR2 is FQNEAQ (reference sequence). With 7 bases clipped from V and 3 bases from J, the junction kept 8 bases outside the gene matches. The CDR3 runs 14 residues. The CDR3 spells CASTQDRVHYGYTF. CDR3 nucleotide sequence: TGTGCCAGCACCCAAGACAGGGTTCACTATGGCTACACCTTC. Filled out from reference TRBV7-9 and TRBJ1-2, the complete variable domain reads DTGVSQNPRHKITKRGQNVTFRCDPISEHNRLYWYRQTLGQGPEFLTYFQNEAQLEKSRLLSDRFSAERPKGSFSTLEIQRTEQGDSAMYLCASTQDRVHYGYTFGSGTRLTVV.

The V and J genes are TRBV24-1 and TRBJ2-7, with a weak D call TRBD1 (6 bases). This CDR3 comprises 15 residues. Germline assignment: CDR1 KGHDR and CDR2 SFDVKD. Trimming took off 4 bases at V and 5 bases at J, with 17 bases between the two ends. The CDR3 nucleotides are TGTGCCACCAGTGACCCGACGACAGGTAGGGACGAGCAGTACTTC. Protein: CATSDPTTGRDEQYF.

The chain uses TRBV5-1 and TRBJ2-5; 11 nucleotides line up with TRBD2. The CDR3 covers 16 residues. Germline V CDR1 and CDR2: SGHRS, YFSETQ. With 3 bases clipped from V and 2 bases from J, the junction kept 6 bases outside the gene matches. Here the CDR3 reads CASSSAPSGGQETQYF. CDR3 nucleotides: TGCGCCAGCAGCTCAGCCCCTAGCGGGGGGCAAGAGACCCAGTACTTC.

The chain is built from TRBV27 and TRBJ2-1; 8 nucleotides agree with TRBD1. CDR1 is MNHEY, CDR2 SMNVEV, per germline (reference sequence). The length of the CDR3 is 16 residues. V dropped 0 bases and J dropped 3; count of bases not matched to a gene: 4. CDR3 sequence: CASSLSGQGYYNEQFF. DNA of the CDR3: TGTGCCAGCAGTTTATCAGGACAGGGTTACTACAATGAGCAGTTCTTC.

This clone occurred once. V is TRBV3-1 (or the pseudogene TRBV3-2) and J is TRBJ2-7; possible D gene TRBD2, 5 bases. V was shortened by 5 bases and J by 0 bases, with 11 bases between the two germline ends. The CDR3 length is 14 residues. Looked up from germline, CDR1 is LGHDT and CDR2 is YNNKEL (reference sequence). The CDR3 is CASSSRGTSYEQYF. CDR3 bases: TGTGCCAGCAGCTCCCGGGGAACCTCCTACGAGCAGTACTTC.

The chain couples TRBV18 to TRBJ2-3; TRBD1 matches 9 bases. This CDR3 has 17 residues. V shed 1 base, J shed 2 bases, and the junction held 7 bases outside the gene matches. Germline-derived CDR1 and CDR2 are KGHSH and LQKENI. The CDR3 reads CASSPLRTGDITDTQYF. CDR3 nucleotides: TGTGCCAGCTCACCACTCAGGACAGGGGACATCACAGATACGCAGTATTTT.

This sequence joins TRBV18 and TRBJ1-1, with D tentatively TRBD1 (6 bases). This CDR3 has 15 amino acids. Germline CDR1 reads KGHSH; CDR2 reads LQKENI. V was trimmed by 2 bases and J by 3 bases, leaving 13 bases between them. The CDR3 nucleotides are TGTGCCAGCTCACCAACCGGGGGGCAGTACACTGAAGCTTTCTTT. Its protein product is CASSPTGGQYTEAFF.

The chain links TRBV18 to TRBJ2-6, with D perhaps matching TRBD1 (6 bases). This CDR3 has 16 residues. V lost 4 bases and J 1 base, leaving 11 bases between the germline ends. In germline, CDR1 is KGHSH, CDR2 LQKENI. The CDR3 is CASSLAGTSGANVLTF. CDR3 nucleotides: TGTGCCAGCTCACTCGCAGGGACATCTGGGGCCAACGTCCTGACTTTC.

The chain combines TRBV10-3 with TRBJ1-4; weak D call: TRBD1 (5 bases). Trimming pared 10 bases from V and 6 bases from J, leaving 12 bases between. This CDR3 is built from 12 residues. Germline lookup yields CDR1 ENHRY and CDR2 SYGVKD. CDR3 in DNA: TGTGCCAGTCGGGGGTTGGATGAAAAACTGTTTTTT. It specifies CASRGLDEKLFF.

In DNA form, the CDR3 reads TGTGCCAGCACCTTACTAGCGGGAGGATACAATGAGCAGTTCTTC. Translation: CASTLLAGGYNEQFF. The chain has TRBV28 and TRBJ2-1; 12 bases line up with TRBD2. The CDR3 has 15 amino acids. V lost 7 bases to trimming and J lost 4 bases; unmatched junction nucleotides: 5. Per germline, CDR1 MDHEN and CDR2 SYDVKM.

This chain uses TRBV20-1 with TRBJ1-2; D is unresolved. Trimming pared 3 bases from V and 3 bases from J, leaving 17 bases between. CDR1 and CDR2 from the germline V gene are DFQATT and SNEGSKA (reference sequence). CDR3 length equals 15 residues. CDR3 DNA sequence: TGCAGTGCTAGTCGCCCTCGGGGTGCGGACTATGGCTACACCTTC. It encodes CSASRPRGADYGYTF.

The CDR3 DNA is TGTGCCTGGACGGACGGGGACAATCAGCCCCAGCATTTT. This sequence encodes CAWTDGDNQPQHF. The chain combines TRBV30 with TRBJ1-5, with D unresolved. Germline-derived CDR1 and CDR2 are GTSNPN and SVGIG (reference sequence). The CDR3 loop spans 13 amino acids. V lost 4 bases, J lost 3 bases, and 10 bases lay in between.

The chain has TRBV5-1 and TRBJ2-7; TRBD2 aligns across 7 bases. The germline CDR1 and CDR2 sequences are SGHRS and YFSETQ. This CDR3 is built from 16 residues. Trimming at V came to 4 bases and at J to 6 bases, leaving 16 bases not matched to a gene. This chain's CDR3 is CASSGSGGRGRGEQYF. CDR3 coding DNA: TGCGCCAGCAGCGGATCGGGGGGACGCGGCCGAGGCGAGCAGTACTTC.

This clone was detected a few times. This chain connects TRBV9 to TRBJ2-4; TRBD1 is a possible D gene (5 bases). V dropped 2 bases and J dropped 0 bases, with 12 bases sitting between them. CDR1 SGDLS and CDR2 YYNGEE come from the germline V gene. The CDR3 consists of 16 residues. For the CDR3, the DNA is TGTGCCAGCAGCGTGGGGCGGACATTAGCCAAAAACATTCAGTACTTC. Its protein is CASSVGRTLAKNIQYF. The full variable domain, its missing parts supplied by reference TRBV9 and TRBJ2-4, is DSGVTQTPKHLITATGQRVTLRCSPRSGDLSVYWYQQSLDQGLQFLIQYYNGEERAKGNILERFSAQQFPDLHSELNLSSLELGDSALYFCASSVGRTLAKNIQYFGAGTRLSVL.

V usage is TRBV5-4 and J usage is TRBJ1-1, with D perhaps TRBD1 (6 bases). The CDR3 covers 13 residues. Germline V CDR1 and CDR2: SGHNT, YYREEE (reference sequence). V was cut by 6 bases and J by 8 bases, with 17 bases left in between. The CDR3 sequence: CASTQGQRGEAFF. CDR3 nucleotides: TGTGCCAGCACCCAGGGGCAAAGGGGGGAAGCTTTCTTT.

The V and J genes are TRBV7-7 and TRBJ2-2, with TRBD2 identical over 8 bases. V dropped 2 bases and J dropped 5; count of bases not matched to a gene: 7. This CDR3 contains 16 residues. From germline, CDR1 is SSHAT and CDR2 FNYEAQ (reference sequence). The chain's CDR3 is CASSLLPGGRTGELFF. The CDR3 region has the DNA TGTGCCAGCAGCTTACTCCCGGGGGGGCGGACCGGGGAGCTGTTTTTT.

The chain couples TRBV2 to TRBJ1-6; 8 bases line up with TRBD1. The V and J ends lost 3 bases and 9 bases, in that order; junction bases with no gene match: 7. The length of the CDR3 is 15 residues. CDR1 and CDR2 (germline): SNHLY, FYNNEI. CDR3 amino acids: CASSDNRGLGSPLHF. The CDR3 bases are TGTGCCAGCAGTGATAACAGGGGGTTAGGTTCACCCCTCCACTTT. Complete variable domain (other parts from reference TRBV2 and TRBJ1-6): EPEVTQTPSHQVTQMGQEVILRCVPISNHLYFYWYRQILGQKVEFLVSFYNNEISEKSEIFDDQFSVERPDGSNFTLKIRSTKLEDSAMYFCASSDNRGLGSPLHFGNGTRLTVT.

The CDR3: CASSQVPQETQYF. CDR3 DNA: TGTGCCAGCAGCCAAGTTCCTCAAGAGACCCAGTACTTC. J is TRBJ2-5 and V is TRBV3-1 (or the pseudogene TRBV3-2); D gene ambiguous. V shed 1 base and J shed 2 bases, with 5 bases lying between them. This CDR3 has 13 residues. CDR1 is LGHDT, CDR2 YNNKEL, per germline (reference sequence).